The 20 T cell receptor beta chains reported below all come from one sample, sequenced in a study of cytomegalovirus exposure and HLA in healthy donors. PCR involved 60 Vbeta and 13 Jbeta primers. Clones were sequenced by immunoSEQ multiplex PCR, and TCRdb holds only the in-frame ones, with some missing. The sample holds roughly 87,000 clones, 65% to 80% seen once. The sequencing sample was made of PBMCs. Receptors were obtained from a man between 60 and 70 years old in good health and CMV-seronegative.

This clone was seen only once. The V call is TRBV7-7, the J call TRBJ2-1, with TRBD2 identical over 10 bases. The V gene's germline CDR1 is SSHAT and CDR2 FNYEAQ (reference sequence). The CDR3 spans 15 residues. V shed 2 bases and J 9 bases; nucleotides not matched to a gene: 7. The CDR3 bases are TGTGCCAGCAGCTTACTCCGAGCGGGGGGGAGTGAGCAGTTCTTC. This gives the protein CASSLLRAGGSEQFF.

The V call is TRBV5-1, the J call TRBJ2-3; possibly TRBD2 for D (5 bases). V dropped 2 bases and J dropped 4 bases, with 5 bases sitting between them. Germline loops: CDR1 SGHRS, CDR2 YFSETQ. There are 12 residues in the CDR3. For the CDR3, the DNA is TGCGCCAGCAGCTTCGGGGCAGATACGCAGTATTTT. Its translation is CASSFGADTQYF.

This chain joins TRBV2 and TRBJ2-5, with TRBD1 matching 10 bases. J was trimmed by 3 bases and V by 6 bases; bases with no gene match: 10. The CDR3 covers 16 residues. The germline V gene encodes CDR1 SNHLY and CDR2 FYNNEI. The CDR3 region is CASSSEIGTGEETQYF. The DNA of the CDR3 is TGTGCCAGCAGCTCCGAGATAGGGACAGGGGAAGAGACCCAGTACTTC.

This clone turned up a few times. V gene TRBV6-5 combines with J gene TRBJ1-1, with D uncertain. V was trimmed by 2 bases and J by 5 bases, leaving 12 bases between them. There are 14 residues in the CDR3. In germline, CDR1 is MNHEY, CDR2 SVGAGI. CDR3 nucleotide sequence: TGTGCCAGCAGTTACCGGGTCCCTGGGACTGAAGCTTTCTTT. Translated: CASSYRVPGTEAFF.

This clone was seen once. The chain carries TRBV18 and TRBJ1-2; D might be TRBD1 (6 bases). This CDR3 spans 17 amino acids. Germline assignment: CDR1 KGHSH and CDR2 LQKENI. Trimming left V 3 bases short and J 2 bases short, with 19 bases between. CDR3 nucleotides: TGTGCCAGCTCACCTTACTCTCCCGGGACACACAACTATGGCTACACCTTC. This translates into CASSPYSPGTHNYGYTF.

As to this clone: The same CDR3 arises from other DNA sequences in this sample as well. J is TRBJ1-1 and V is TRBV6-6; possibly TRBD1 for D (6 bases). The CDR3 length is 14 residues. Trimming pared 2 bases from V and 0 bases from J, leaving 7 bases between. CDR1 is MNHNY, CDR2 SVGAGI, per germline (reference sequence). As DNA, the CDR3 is TGTGCCAGCAGTTACGGGGGCCTGAACACTGAAGCTTTCTTT. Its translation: CASSYGGLNTEAFF.

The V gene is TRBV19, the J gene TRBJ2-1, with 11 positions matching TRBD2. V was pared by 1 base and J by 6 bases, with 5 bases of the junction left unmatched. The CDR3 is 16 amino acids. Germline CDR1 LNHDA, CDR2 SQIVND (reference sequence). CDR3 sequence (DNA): TGTGCCAGTAGTATAGTGGCTAGCGGGGGGCTCAATGAGCAGTTCTTC. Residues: CASSIVASGGLNEQFF.

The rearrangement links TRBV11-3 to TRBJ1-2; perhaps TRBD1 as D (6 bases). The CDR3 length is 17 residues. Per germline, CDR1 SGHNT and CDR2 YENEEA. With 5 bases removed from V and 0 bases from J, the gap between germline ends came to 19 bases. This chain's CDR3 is CASSHDPGEGTNYGYTF. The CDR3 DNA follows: TGTGCCAGCAGCCACGACCCAGGGGAGGGGACTAACTATGGCTACACCTTC.

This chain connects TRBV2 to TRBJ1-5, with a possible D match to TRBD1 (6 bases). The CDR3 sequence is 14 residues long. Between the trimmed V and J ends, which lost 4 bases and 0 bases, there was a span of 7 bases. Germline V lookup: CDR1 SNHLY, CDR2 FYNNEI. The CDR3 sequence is CASSGTDSNQPQHF. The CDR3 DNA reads TGTGCCAGCAGTGGGACAGATAGCAATCAGCCCCAGCATTTT. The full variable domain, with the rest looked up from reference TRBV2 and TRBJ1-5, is EPEVTQTPSHQVTQMGQEVILRCVPISNHLYFYWYRQILGQKVEFLVSFYNNEISEKSEIFDDQFSVERPDGSNFTLKIRSTKLEDSAMYFCASSGTDSNQPQHFGDGTRLSIL.

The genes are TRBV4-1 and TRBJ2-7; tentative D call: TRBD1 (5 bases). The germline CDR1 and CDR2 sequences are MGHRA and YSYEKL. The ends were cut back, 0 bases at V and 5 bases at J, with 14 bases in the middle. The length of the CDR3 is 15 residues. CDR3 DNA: TGCGCCAGCAGCCAAGACAAGGGGTGGTGGAACGAGCAGTACTTC. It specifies CASSQDKGWWNEQYF.

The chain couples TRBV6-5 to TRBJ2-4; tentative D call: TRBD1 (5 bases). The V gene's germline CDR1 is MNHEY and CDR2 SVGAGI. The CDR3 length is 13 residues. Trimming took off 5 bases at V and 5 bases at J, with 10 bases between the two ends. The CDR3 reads CASSPQGENIQYF. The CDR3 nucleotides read TGTGCCAGCAGTCCCCAGGGTGAAAACATTCAGTACTTC.

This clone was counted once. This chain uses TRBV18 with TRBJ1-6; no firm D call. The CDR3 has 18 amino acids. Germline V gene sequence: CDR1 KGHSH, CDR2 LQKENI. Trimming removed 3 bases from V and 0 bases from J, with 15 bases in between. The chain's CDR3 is CASSPIPTRSSYNSPLHF. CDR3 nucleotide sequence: TGTGCCAGCTCACCTATCCCCACGAGGAGCTCCTATAATTCACCCCTCCACTTT.

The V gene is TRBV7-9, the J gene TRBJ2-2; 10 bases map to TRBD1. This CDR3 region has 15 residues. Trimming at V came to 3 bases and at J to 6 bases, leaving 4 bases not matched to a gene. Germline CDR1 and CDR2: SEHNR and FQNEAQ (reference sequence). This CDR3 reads CASSFGTGVPGELFF. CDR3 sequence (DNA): TGTGCCAGCAGCTTTGGGACAGGGGTTCCCGGGGAGCTGTTTTTT.

CDR3 nucleotide sequence: TGTGCCAGCAGCTTAGGGACTAGCGGGGGAGAGGAGACCCAGTACTTC. This codes for CASSLGTSGGEETQYF. This chain joins TRBV11-3 and TRBJ2-5, with 13 positions matching TRBD2. From germline, CDR1 is SGHNT and CDR2 YENEEA. This CDR3 comprises 16 residues. The trim removed 1 base at V and 5 bases at J, leaving 4 bases unmatched.

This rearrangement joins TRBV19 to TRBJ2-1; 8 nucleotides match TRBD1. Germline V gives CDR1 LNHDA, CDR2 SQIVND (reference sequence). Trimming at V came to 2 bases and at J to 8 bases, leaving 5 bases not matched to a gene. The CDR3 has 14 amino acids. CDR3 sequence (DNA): TGTGCCAGTAGTATACAGGGGGCGCGGGATGAGCAGTTCTTC. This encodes CASSIQGARDEQFF.

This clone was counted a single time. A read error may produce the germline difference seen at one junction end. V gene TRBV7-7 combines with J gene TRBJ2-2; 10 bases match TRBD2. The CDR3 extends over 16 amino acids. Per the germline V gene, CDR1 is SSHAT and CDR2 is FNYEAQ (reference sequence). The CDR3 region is CASSLSGGPGTGELFF. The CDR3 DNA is TGTGCTAGCAGCCTTAGCGGGGGGCCCGGAACCGGGGAGCTGTTTTTT.

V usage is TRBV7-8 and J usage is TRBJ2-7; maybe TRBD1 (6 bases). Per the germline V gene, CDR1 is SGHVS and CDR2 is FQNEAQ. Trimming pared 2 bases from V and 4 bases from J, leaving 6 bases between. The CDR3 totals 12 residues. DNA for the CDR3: TGTGCCAGCAGCTTACAGGGGTACGAGCAGTACTTC. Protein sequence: CASSLQGYEQYF.

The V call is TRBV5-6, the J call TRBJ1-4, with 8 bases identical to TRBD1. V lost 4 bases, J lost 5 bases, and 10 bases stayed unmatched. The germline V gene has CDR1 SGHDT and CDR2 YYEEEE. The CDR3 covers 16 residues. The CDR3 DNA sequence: TGTGCCAGCAGCACAATCACGACAGGGGAAAATGAAAAACTGTTTTTT. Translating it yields CASSTITTGENEKLFF.

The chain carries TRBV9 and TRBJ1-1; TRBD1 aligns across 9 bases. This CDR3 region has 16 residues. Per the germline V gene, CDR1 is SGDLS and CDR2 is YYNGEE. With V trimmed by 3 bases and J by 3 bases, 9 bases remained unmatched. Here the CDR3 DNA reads TGTGCCAGCAGCGCCGGGACAGGGTTTAGGGACACTGAAGCTTTCTTT. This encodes CASSAGTGFRDTEAFF. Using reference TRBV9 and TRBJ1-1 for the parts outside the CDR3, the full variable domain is DSGVTQTPKHLITATGQRVTLRCSPRSGDLSVYWYQQSLDQGLQFLIQYYNGEERAKGNILERFSAQQFPDLHSELNLSSLELGDSALYFCASSAGTGFRDTEAFFGQGTRLTVV.

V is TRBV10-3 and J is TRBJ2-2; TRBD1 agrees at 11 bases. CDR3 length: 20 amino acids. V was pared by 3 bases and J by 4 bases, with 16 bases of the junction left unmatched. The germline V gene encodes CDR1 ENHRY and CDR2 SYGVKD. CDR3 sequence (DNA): TGTGCCATCAGTGACCCGGAAGGACGGGACAGGGGGTCAGGCACCGGGGAGCTGTTTTTT. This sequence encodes CAISDPEGRDRGSGTGELFF.